The rows below give T cell receptor beta chains drawn from one sample of a study of cytomegalovirus exposure and HLA in healthy donors. Clones were sequenced by immunoSEQ multiplex PCR, and TCRdb holds only the in-frame ones, with some missing. The sample lists nearly 110,000 clones; roughly four fifths were seen once. Sequenced: PBMCs. Source of these receptors: a man aged 55-75 years in good health and CMV-seronegative. Each CDR3 is given with its conserved first and last residue. The D gene is left open where the match is weak. Some rows have no size entry. The others give once, few or many, or a class for an expanded clone.

j_gene: TRBJ2-1
d_gene: TRBD2
abundance: NA
v_gene: TRBV7-2
CDR3aa: CASNLGLAWNEQFF
CDR3nt: TGTGCCAGCAACCTAGGACTAGCGTGGAATGAGCAGTTCTTC

j_gene: TRBJ1-2
d_gene: NA
abundance: NA
v_gene: TRBV7-2
CDR3aa: CASSLGGIANYGYTF
CDR3nt: TGTGCCAGCAGCTTGGGGGGGATAGCTAACTATGGCTACACCTTC

j_gene: TRBJ1-1
d_gene: TRBD1
abundance: few
v_gene: TRBV6-8
CDR3aa: CASSYQDRGTEAFF
CDR3nt: TGTGCCAGCAGTTACCAGGACAGGGGCACTGAAGCTTTCTTT

j_gene: TRBJ1-6
d_gene: NA
abundance: NA
v_gene: TRBV30
CDR3aa: CAWKPRVNSPLHF
CDR3nt: TGTGCCTGGAAGCCACGGGTCAATTCACCCCTCCACTTT

j_gene: TRBJ2-5
d_gene: NA
abundance: NA
v_gene: TRBV30
CDR3aa: CAWSGGGYQETQYF
CDR3nt: TGTGCCTGGAGTGGAGGCGGGTACCAAGAGACCCAGTACTTC

j_gene: TRBJ1-2
d_gene: TRBD1
abundance: NA
v_gene: TRBV28
CDR3aa: CASSQGQNYGYTF
CDR3nt: TGTGCCAGCAGCCAGGGACAGAACTATGGCTACACCTTC

j_gene: TRBJ1-5
d_gene: TRBD1
abundance: NA
v_gene: TRBV19
CDR3aa: CASTPTGVPNQPQHF
CDR3nt: TGTGCCAGTACCCCGACAGGGGTCCCAAATCAGCCCCAGCATTTT

j_gene: TRBJ2-1
d_gene: TRBD2
abundance: NA
v_gene: TRBV29-1
CDR3aa: CSVEGTSGGSSYNEQFF
CDR3nt: TGCAGCGTTGAAGGGACTAGCGGGGGCAGCTCCTACAATGAGCAGTTCTTC

j_gene: TRBJ2-1
d_gene: NA
abundance: NA
v_gene: TRBV2
CDR3aa: CASSERGTSSYNEQFF
CDR3nt: TGTGCCAGCAGTGAGCGGGGCACGAGCTCCTACAATGAGCAGTTCTTC

j_gene: TRBJ1-2
d_gene: NA
abundance: few
v_gene: TRBV27
CDR3aa: CASSLRENYGYTF
CDR3nt: TGTGCCAGCAGTCTGCGGGAGAACTATGGCTACACCTTC

j_gene: TRBJ2-2
d_gene: NA
abundance: once
v_gene: TRBV7-3
CDR3aa: CASSRTGISQNTGELFF
CDR3nt: TGTGCCAGCAGCCGTACCGGGATTAGCCAGAACACCGGGGAGCTGTTTTTT

j_gene: TRBJ2-2
d_gene: TRBD2
abundance: NA
v_gene: TRBV5-1
CDR3aa: CASGLTSGGNTGELFF
CDR3nt: TGCGCCAGCGGATTGACTAGCGGGGGGAACACCGGGGAGCTGTTTTTT

j_gene: TRBJ2-5
d_gene: NA
abundance: NA
v_gene: TRBV10-3
CDR3aa: CAISESWGQEETQYF
CDR3nt: TGTGCCATCAGTGAGAGCTGGGGGCAAGAAGAGACCCAGTACTTC

j_gene: TRBJ2-3
d_gene: TRBD2
abundance: NA
v_gene: TRBV7-2
CDR3aa: CASSSGGPADTQYF
CDR3nt: TGTGCCAGCAGCTCGGGGGGGCCCGCAGATACGCAGTATTTT

j_gene: TRBJ1-6
d_gene: TRBD1
abundance: few
v_gene: TRBV2
CDR3aa: CASRGTGTLIHF
CDR3nt: TGTGCCAGCAGGGGGACAGGGACCCTCATCCACTTT

j_gene: TRBJ2-5
d_gene: NA
abundance: NA
v_gene: TRBV13
CDR3aa: CASSSFRGAGGETQYF
CDR3nt: TGTGCCAGCAGCTCCTTCCGGGGGGCAGGGGGCGAGACCCAGTACTTC

j_gene: TRBJ2-5
d_gene: TRBD2
abundance: NA
v_gene: TRBV18
CDR3aa: CASSMGERGHLETQYF
CDR3nt: TGTGCCAGCTCCATGGGGGAGCGGGGGCACCTAGAGACCCAGTACTTC

j_gene: TRBJ2-2
d_gene: TRBD1
abundance: few
v_gene: TRBV27
CDR3aa: CASSLFRGSSTGELFF
CDR3nt: TGTGCCAGCAGTTTATTCAGGGGGTCGAGCACCGGGGAGCTGTTTTTT

j_gene: TRBJ1-2
d_gene: NA
abundance: NA
v_gene: TRBV11-2
CDR3aa: CASSLVETGYGYTF
CDR3nt: TGTGCCAGCAGCTTAGTCGAGACAGGCTATGGCTACACCTTC

j_gene: TRBJ2-7
d_gene: TRBD1
abundance: NA
v_gene: TRBV11-3
CDR3aa: CASSRDRDYEQYF
CDR3nt: TGTGCCAGCAGCCGGGACAGGGACTACGAGCAGTACTTC

j_gene: TRBJ2-1
d_gene: NA
abundance: NA
v_gene: TRBV19
CDR3aa: CASRVAVSYNEQFF
CDR3nt: TGTGCCAGTAGGGTAGCGGTCTCCTACAATGAGCAGTTCTTC

j_gene: TRBJ1-2
d_gene: TRBD1
abundance: NA
v_gene: TRBV4-3
CDR3aa: CASSQDQTGGYGYTF
CDR3nt: TGCGCCAGCAGCCAAGATCAAACAGGGGGATATGGCTACACCTTC

j_gene: TRBJ2-5
d_gene: TRBD2
abundance: NA
v_gene: TRBV7-3
CDR3aa: CASSLLPGLAGGRETQYF
CDR3nt: TGTGCCAGCAGCTTATTACCGGGACTAGCGGGGGGGCGCGAGACCCAGTACTTC

j_gene: TRBJ2-1
d_gene: NA
abundance: NA
v_gene: TRBV7-9
CDR3aa: CASSLPMTVARGQFF
CDR3nt: TGTGCCAGCAGCTTGCCGATGACAGTAGCTAGGGGGCAGTTCTTC

j_gene: TRBJ2-2
d_gene: TRBD2
abundance: NA
v_gene: TRBV30
CDR3aa: CAFPRYPAGDGELFF
CDR3nt: TGTGCCTTTCCGAGGTACCCCGCGGGGGACGGGGAGCTGTTTTTT

j_gene: TRBJ2-2
d_gene: TRBD1
abundance: NA
v_gene: TRBV5-6
CDR3aa: CASSLWDRHTGELFF
CDR3nt: TGTGCCAGCAGCTTGTGGGACAGACACACCGGGGAGCTGTTTTTT

j_gene: TRBJ2-5
d_gene: TRBD2
abundance: few
v_gene: TRBV5-1
CDR3aa: CASSLAGTSSETQYF
CDR3nt: TGCGCCAGCAGCTTGGCCGGGACTAGCAGCGAGACCCAGTACTTC

j_gene: TRBJ2-2
d_gene: NA
abundance: NA
v_gene: TRBV7-2
CDR3aa: CASSSNRVRTGELFF
CDR3nt: TGTGCCAGCAGCTCTAACAGGGTTAGGACCGGGGAGCTGTTTTTT

j_gene: TRBJ2-2
d_gene: NA
abundance: once
v_gene: TRBV29-1
CDR3aa: CSVGKGTGELFF
CDR3nt: TGCAGCGTTGGGAAGGGGACCGGGGAGCTGTTTTTT

j_gene: TRBJ2-1
d_gene: TRBD2
abundance: NA
v_gene: TRBV9
CDR3aa: CASSTSGGSYNEQFF
CDR3nt: TGTGCCAGCAGCACTAGCGGGGGATCCTACAATGAGCAGTTCTTC

j_gene: TRBJ1-3
d_gene: TRBD1
abundance: NA
v_gene: TRBV6-4
CDR3aa: CASRRQGGRNTIYF
CDR3nt: TGTGCCAGCAGGAGACAGGGTGGGAGAAACACCATATATTTT

j_gene: TRBJ2-2
d_gene: NA
abundance: few
v_gene: TRBV5-4
CDR3aa: CASSPRSGNTGELFF
CDR3nt: TGTGCCAGCAGCCCGAGGTCGGGGAACACCGGGGAGCTGTTTTTT

j_gene: TRBJ1-2
d_gene: NA
abundance: NA
v_gene: TRBV15
CDR3aa: CATSWGGRIYGYTF
CDR3nt: TGTGCCACCTCTTGGGGGGGGCGAATCTATGGCTACACCTTC

j_gene: TRBJ2-2
d_gene: NA
abundance: NA
v_gene: TRBV18
CDR3aa: CASSPLTNTGELFF
CDR3nt: TGTGCCAGCTCACCACTAACGAACACCGGGGAGCTGTTTTTT

j_gene: TRBJ1-1
d_gene: NA
abundance: NA
v_gene: TRBV11-2
CDR3aa: CASGTRGNGMNTEAFF
CDR3nt: TGTGCCAGCGGCACTCGGGGGAACGGAATGAACACTGAAGCTTTCTTT